This T cell receptor (beta chain) was recovered during a study of vaccination and CD4 T cells after COVID-19. Study background: As their vaccination, participants received two doses of either BNT162b2 or mRNA-1273 vaccine. Findings and caveats of the study: Spike mono-reactivity was found in 304 of 307 vaccine-specific clones from convalescent patients.

Sequenced with the Oncomine TCR Beta short-read assay was DNA taken from cultured CD4+ T cells. Genomic DNA was isolated from cultured CD4+ T cells. TCRdb analysed the PCR reads with MiXCR anew, one entry per CDR3 protein. Found here are 27,000 or so distinct CDR3 sequences, roughly 50% of them singletons; the top ten hold 5% to 6.5%. The treatment: approximately 9-day PBMC culture with coronavirus spike peptide pools or control peptides (ViraFEST assay). This CDR3 spans 17 amino acids. Germline V lookup: CDR1 SGHTA, CDR2 FQGNSA. V trimming: 5 bases; J trimming: 5 bases; junction bases outside the gene matches: 13. Notes on this clonotype: The antigen is undetermined.

The TCR comes from a human donor who had recovered from COVID-19. Sequences were obtained from CD4+ T cells from blood, cultured in vitro. This chain links TRBV7-2 with TRBJ2-7; TRBD2 matches at 12 bases. The CDR3: CASSPPGLAGTLNEQYF. CDR3 bases: TGTGCCAGCAGCCCGCCCGGACTAGCGGGGACCCTTAACGAGCAGTACTTC. The full variable domain, its missing parts supplied by reference TRBV7-2 and TRBJ2-7, is GAGVSQSPSNKVTEKGKDVELRCDPISGHTALYWYRQSLGQGLEFLIYFQGNSAPDKSGLPSDRFSAERTGGSVSTLTIQRTQQEDSAVYLCASSPPGLAGTLNEQYFGPGTRLTVT.